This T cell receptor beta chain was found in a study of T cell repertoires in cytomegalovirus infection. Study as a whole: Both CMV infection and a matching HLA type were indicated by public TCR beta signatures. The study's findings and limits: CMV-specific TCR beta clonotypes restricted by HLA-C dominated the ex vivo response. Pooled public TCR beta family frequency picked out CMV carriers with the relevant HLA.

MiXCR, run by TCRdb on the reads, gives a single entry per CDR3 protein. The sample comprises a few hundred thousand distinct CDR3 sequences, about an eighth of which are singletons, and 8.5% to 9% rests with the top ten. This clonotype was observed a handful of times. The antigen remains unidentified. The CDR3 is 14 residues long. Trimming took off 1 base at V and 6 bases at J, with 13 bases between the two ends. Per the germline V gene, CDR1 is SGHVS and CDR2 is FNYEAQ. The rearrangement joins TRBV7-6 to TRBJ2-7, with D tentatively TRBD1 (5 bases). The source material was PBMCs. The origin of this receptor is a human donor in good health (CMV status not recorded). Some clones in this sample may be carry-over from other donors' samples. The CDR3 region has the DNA TGTGCCAGCAGCTTAGAGGCCTCAGGGTCCGAGCAGTACTTC. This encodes CASSLEASGSEQYF. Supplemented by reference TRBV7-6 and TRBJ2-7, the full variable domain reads GAGVSQSPRYKVTKRGQDVALRCDPISGHVSLYWYRQALGQGPEFLTYFNYEAQQDKSGLPNDRFSAERPEGSISTLTIQRTEQRDSAMYRCASSLEASGSEQYFGPGTRLTVT.